This TCR beta chain was sequenced in a study of cytotoxic CD8 clonotypes in ibrutinib-treated CLL. Findings of the study overall: Under therapy, public clonotypes either contracted or stayed stable, and they were uncommon.

In the case of this clone: The antigen is undetermined.

Sequencing sought depths of 1 in 200,000 to 1 in 1 million T cells. The data were produced by immunoSEQ multiplex PCR, yet TCRdb's version contains in-frame clones alone and is incomplete. The repertoire holds roughly 49,000 clones, with over 65% as singletons. The source of roughly 2 micrograms of genomic DNA for TCR beta libraries was cryopreserved PBMCs. Trimming removed 1 base at V and 9 bases at J, with 14 bases between. The germline V gene encodes CDR1 SGDLS and CDR2 YYNGEE. The CDR3 contains 13 residues. V and J are TRBV9 and TRBJ2-7; D perhaps matches TRBD2 (5 bases). This TCR came from a human donor with chronic lymphocytic leukemia. The source material was PBMCs, sampled after 24 months of ibrutinib treatment. The CDR3 DNA reads as TGTGCCAGCAGCGTAAACGGACTGAACAGGCAGTACTTC. It codes for CASSVNGLNRQYF.